The 29 T cell receptor beta chains below were found in one sample sequenced in a study of blood T cell repertoires in COVID-19. Method: immunoSEQ multiplex PCR; TCRdb's copy keeps in-frame clones and lacks some. The table includes fewer than 80,000 clones, roughly 78% detected once. Source material: peripheral blood. The receptors originated from a human donor in a cohort sampled during active COVID-19.

The J gene is TRBJ2-6, the V gene TRBV7-9; 11 nucleotides align to TRBD2. The germline CDR1 and CDR2 sequences are SEHNR and FQNEAQ (reference sequence). The CDR3 has 17 residues. The V and J ends lost 4 bases and 4 bases, in that order; junction bases with no gene match: 6. The CDR3 DNA reads as TGTGCCAGCAGCTGGACTAGCGGGCAAGCGGGGGCCAACGTCCTGACTTTC. The encoded protein is CASSWTSGQAGANVLTF.

This chain links TRBV7-2 with TRBJ2-1; TRBD2 agrees at 11 bases. The CDR3 is 14 residues long. V shed 5 bases, J shed 6 bases, and the junction held 3 bases outside the gene matches. Germline loops: CDR1 SGHTA, CDR2 FQGNSA. CDR3 residues: CASSRSGGVNEQFF. The CDR3 DNA reads as TGTGCCAGCAGCCGTAGCGGGGGGGTCAATGAGCAGTTCTTC.

The genes are TRBV6-5 and TRBJ2-7, with a possible D match to TRBD1 (5 bases). V lost 5 bases, J lost 5 bases, and 10 bases lay in between. The germline gives CDR1 MNHEY, CDR2 SVGAGI. The CDR3 contains 12 residues. The chain's CDR3 is CASSTDRDEQYF. The CDR3 coding sequence is TGTGCCAGCAGTACAGACAGAGACGAGCAGTACTTC.

The chain joins TRBV11-3 to TRBJ2-1; 11 bases match TRBD2. The V gene end was trimmed by 5 bases and the J gene end by 5 bases; junction bases not matched to a gene: 8. The CDR3 consists of 16 residues. Germline V gene sequence: CDR1 SGHNT, CDR2 YENEEA. The CDR3 region is CASSPGLAGNHNEQFF. The DNA of the CDR3 is TGTGCCAGCAGCCCCGGACTAGCGGGCAACCACAATGAGCAGTTCTTC.

V and J are TRBV5-1 and TRBJ1-1; 7 positions match TRBD1. Looked up from germline, CDR1 is SGHRS and CDR2 is YFSETQ. The J segment lost 1 base and the V segment lost 4 bases, leaving 4 bases of the junction unmatched. The CDR3 has 14 residues. Written as DNA, the CDR3 is TGCGCCAGCAGCCCGGGACAGCCGAACACTGAAGCTTTCTTT. This codes for CASSPGQPNTEAFF.

V and J are TRBV28 and TRBJ1-4; TRBD1 is a possible D gene (5 bases). Germline V gene sequence: CDR1 MDHEN, CDR2 SYDVKM. The CDR3 contains 15 residues. V was cut by 3 bases and J by 8 bases, with 16 bases left in between. This CDR3 is CASSFPTGPREKLFF. CDR3 coding DNA: TGTGCCAGCAGTTTCCCCACAGGCCCTCGGGAAAAACTGTTTTTT.

The gene calls are TRBV5-5 and TRBJ1-5, with no clear D. V was pared by 0 bases and J by 9 bases, with 16 bases between. In germline, CDR1 is SGHKS, CDR2 YYEKEE (reference sequence). The length of the CDR3 is 15 residues. CDR3 sequence reads: CASSLDGASRRPQHF. The CDR3 DNA follows: TGTGCCAGCAGCTTGGACGGAGCTTCTCGTCGGCCCCAGCATTTT. The whole variable domain, filled in from reference TRBV5-5 and TRBJ1-5, reads DAGVTQSPTHLIKTRGQQVTLRCSPISGHKSVSWYQQVLGQGPQFIFQYYEKEERGRGNFPDRFSARQFPNYSSELNVNALLLGDSALYLCASSLDGASRRPQHFGDGTRLSIL.

The chain has TRBV6-5 and TRBJ2-7; 7 bases agree with TRBD1. CDR1 is MNHEY, CDR2 SVGAGI, per germline. J lost 4 bases, V lost 8 bases, and 11 bases had no gene match. CDR3 length: 14 residues. The CDR3 DNA reads as TGTGCCAGCTATTCTAGGGGGCCGGGATACGAGCAGTACTTC. Protein product: CASYSRGPGYEQYF.

The chain recombines TRBV29-1 with TRBJ2-5; D might be TRBD1 (6 bases). The CDR3 spans 13 residues. The germline V gene has CDR1 SQVTM and CDR2 ANQGSEA. Trimming removed 8 bases from V and 2 bases from J, with 15 bases in between. The CDR3: CSSGQGNQETQYF. The CDR3 region has the DNA TGCAGCTCTGGGCAGGGGAATCAAGAGACCCAGTACTTC.

This chain uses TRBV6-5 with TRBJ1-1; D is possibly TRBD1 (6 bases). Trimming shortened V by 5 bases and J by 3 bases, and 16 bases separated the two germline ends. From germline, CDR1 is MNHEY and CDR2 SVGAGI. This CDR3 region has 15 residues. This chain's CDR3 is CASSRSGGGDTEAFF. As DNA, the CDR3 is TGTGCCAGCAGTCGCTCAGGAGGGGGGGACACTGAAGCTTTCTTT.

The rearrangement links TRBV2 to TRBJ1-1, with D hard to call. The V and J ends lost 5 bases and 4 bases respectively, with 14 bases between them. Germline lookup yields CDR1 SNHLY and CDR2 FYNNEI. The CDR3 length is 14 residues. The CDR3 region is CASSLKGGSTEAFF. The CDR3 DNA sequence: TGTGCCAGCAGTTTGAAGGGAGGGAGCACTGAAGCTTTCTTT. Looking up the rest from reference TRBV2 and TRBJ1-1 gives the full variable domain: EPEVTQTPSHQVTQMGQEVILRCVPISNHLYFYWYRQILGQKVEFLVSFYNNEISEKSEIFDDQFSVERPDGSNFTLKIRSTKLEDSAMYFCASSLKGGSTEAFFGQGTRLTVV.

V usage is TRBV7-8 and J usage is TRBJ1-1; D remains ambiguous. The CDR3 has 16 amino acids. Between the trimmed V and J ends, which lost 3 bases and 1 base, there was a span of 15 bases. Germline V gives CDR1 SGHVS, CDR2 FQNEAQ. DNA for the CDR3: TGTGCCAGCAGCTTGGGCACACGCACCAGGAACACTGAAGCTTTCTTT. This translates into CASSLGTRTRNTEAFF.

This rearrangement joins TRBV7-8 to TRBJ1-3; 7 bases are a match to TRBD1. Unmatched junction bases numbered 7, after V lost 4 bases and J lost 4 bases. Germline V lookup: CDR1 SGHVS, CDR2 FQNEAQ. This CDR3 spans 15 amino acids. CDR3 amino acids: CASSSQTGYGNTIYF. CDR3 bases: TGTGCCAGCAGCTCGCAGACAGGGTACGGAAACACCATATATTTT.

As regards this clone: The germline gene is not matched at one end of the junction; a read error may be the cause. The chain is built from TRBV14 and TRBJ1-2; D remains unclear. The germline V gene encodes CDR1 SGHDN and CDR2 FVKESK. This CDR3 comprises 14 residues. This CDR3 reads CASSQARGNFGYTF. The CDR3 DNA reads as TGTGCCAGCAGCCAAGCCCGAGGGAACTTTGGCTACACCTTC.

The V call is TRBV4-3, the J call TRBJ2-5; no definite D call. V lost 0 bases and J 4 bases, leaving 9 bases between the germline ends. The CDR3 contains 14 residues. Looked up from germline, CDR1 is LGHNA and CDR2 is YSLEER. CDR3 residues: CASSQDMTPETQYF. The CDR3 DNA reads as TGCGCCAGCAGCCAAGATATGACACCAGAGACCCAGTACTTC.

The V and J genes are TRBV11-3 and TRBJ2-3, with TRBD2 as a possible D gene (5 bases). CDR1 is SGHNT and CDR2 is YENEEA in the germline V gene. The CDR3 loop spans 14 amino acids. Trimming took off 0 bases at V and 1 base at J, with 5 bases between the two ends. The CDR3 sequence: CASSLDSGTDTQYF. In nucleotides, the CDR3 is TGTGCCAGCAGCTTAGATAGCGGCACAGATACGCAGTATTTT.

CDR3 in DNA: TGTGCCTGGAGTCCGAAGGGACTTCGGAACACTGAAGCTTTCTTT. Translation: CAWSPKGLRNTEAFF. The chain joins TRBV30 to TRBJ1-1; possible D gene TRBD1, 5 bases. CDR1 GTSNPN and CDR2 SVGIG come from the germline V gene (reference sequence). Deletions cut 2 bases from V and 1 base from J, with 14 bases between. The CDR3 runs to 15 residues.

The table lists this clone with a few counts. This sequence joins TRBV4-1 and TRBJ1-6; D is ambiguous. V was trimmed by 4 bases and J by 9 bases, leaving 13 bases between them. The germline gives CDR1 MGHRA, CDR2 YSYEKL. The CDR3 length is 14 residues. CDR3 sequence (DNA): TGCGCCAGCAGCCCGATTGGGAGCGGTTCACCCCTCCACTTT. It yields the protein CASSPIGSGSPLHF.

The chain couples TRBV23-1 to TRBJ2-6, with 8 positions matching TRBD1. TRBV23-1 qualifies as an ORF whose function is uncertain. The CDR3 extends over 18 amino acids. The ends lost 4 bases at V and 3 bases at J; junction bases unmatched: 11. Here the CDR3 DNA reads TGCGCCAGCAGTCCCAAGGACAGGGAAGCTCTTGGGGCCAACGTCCTGACTTTC. It yields the protein CASSPKDREALGANVLTF.

The chain has TRBV7-9 and TRBJ2-1; TRBD2 agrees at 8 bases. This CDR3 is 15 amino acids long. V gave up 6 bases and J gave up 7 bases; unmatched junction bases: 11. Germline V gene sequence: CDR1 SEHNR, CDR2 FQNEAQ (reference sequence). This CDR3 is CASSFSGIGVNEQFF. The CDR3 DNA follows: TGTGCCAGCAGTTTTAGCGGGATAGGGGTGAATGAGCAGTTCTTC.

On this clone itself: At one of its ends the junction is not consistent with the germline gene, which may arise from a read error. In the same sample, other DNA sequences code for this CDR3. The rearrangement joins TRBV3-1 (or the pseudogene TRBV3-2) to TRBJ2-7, with 12 bases fitting TRBD2. Germline lookup yields CDR1 LGHDT and CDR2 YNNKEL (reference sequence). The CDR3 has 17 amino acids. The CDR3 reads CASSRLAGAEWCREQYF. CDR3 in DNA: TGCGCCAGCAGCCGACTAGCGGGAGCTGAGTGGTGTCGCGAGCAGTACTTC.

The CDR3 bases are TGTGCCAGTAGGGCCGTAGCGGGAAGCGGGGTCACCGGGGAGCTGTTTTTT. Translated, it gives CASRAVAGSGVTGELFF. V usage is TRBV19 and J usage is TRBJ2-2; 8 bases map to TRBD2. Germline CDR1 and CDR2: LNHDA and SQIVND (reference sequence). This CDR3 comprises 17 residues. Trimming removed 6 bases from V and 4 bases from J; junction bases left unmatched: 13. The variable domain in full, with the rest retrieved from reference TRBV19 and TRBJ2-2, is DGGITQSPKYLFRKEGQNVTLSCEQNLNHDAMYWYRQDPGQGLRLIYYSQIVNDFQKGDIAEGYSVSREKKESFPLTVTSAQKNPTAFYLCASRAVAGSGVTGELFFGEGSRLTVL.

V is TRBV15 and J is TRBJ1-5; D gene uncertain. Germline-derived CDR1 and CDR2 are LNHNV and YYDKDF (reference sequence). The CDR3 spans 12 residues. V shed 1 base and J shed 4 bases, with 2 bases lying between them. The CDR3: CATSRANQPQHF. CDR3 bases: TGTGCCACCAGCAGAGCTAATCAGCCCCAGCATTTT.

The chain is built from TRBV5-1 and TRBJ1-4; the match to TRBD1 covers 7 bases. The CDR3 spans 14 residues. The ends lost 1 base at V and 10 bases at J; junction bases unmatched: 7. The germline CDR1 and CDR2 sequences are SGHRS and YFSETQ. The CDR3 bases are TGCGCCAGCAGCTTGCAGGGGGAAAGTGGAAAACTGTTTTTT. It specifies CASSLQGESGKLFF.

The chain combines TRBV9 with TRBJ2-3; 12 bases align to TRBD2. With V trimmed by 3 bases and J by 6 bases, 11 bases remained unmatched. Germline CDR1 and CDR2: SGDLS and YYNGEE. CDR3 size: 17 residues. The CDR3 loop is CASSASLAGGPSDTQYF. The CDR3 DNA reads as TGTGCCAGCAGCGCATCTCTAGCGGGAGGGCCCTCCGATACGCAGTATTTT.

This rearrangement joins TRBV18 to TRBJ1-5; possible D gene TRBD1, 6 bases. V dropped 3 bases and J dropped 6 bases, with 15 bases sitting between them. The CDR3 contains 15 residues. Germline loops: CDR1 KGHSH, CDR2 LQKENI. CDR3 nucleotide sequence: TGTGCCAGCTCACCGAGCTCAGGGGAGAGTCAGCCCCAGCATTTT. As protein: CASSPSSGESQPQHF.

The chain combines TRBV7-9 with TRBJ2-4; D call uncertain. This CDR3 has 14 residues. In germline, CDR1 is SEHNR, CDR2 FQNEAQ (reference sequence). V lost 6 bases, J lost 0 bases, and 9 bases lay in between. The CDR3 loop is CASRNGLAKNIQYF. The CDR3 DNA reads TGTGCCAGCAGGAACGGGTTAGCCAAAAACATTCAGTACTTC.

J is TRBJ2-7 and V is TRBV20-1; TRBD2 matches 10 bases. Germline CDR1 and CDR2: DFQATT and SNEGSKA (reference sequence). The CDR3 is 14 residues long. J was trimmed by 2 bases and V by 3 bases; bases with no gene match: 4. CDR3 in amino acids: CSASRLAGAYEQYF. The CDR3 region has the DNA TGCAGTGCTAGTCGGCTAGCGGGAGCCTACGAGCAGTACTTC.

This clone was picked up one time. The rearrangement links TRBV19 to TRBJ2-2; D perhaps matches TRBD1 (5 bases). V lost 6 bases and J lost 1, with 21 bases in between. Germline values: CDR1 LNHDA, CDR2 SQIVND (reference sequence). The CDR3 runs 18 residues. CDR3 protein: CASSLRGAPQGNTGELFF. In nucleotides, the CDR3 is TGTGCCAGTAGCCTCCGTGGGGCTCCTCAGGGGAACACCGGGGAGCTGTTTTTT.